This T cell receptor (beta chain) originates from a study of blood T cells in healthy people across ages. The study recruited healthy Caucasian donors from Russia who were aged about 6 to 95. The second PCR ran about 7 to 12 cycles with a sample-barcoded 5' primer and J-beta primers. TCRdb itself ran the 5' RACE reads through MiXCR, one entry per CDR3 protein. The data show approximately 780,000 distinct CDR3 sequences, roughly 25% seen once. V lost 8 bases and J lost 4, with 17 bases in between. CDR1 SQVTM and CDR2 ANQGSEA come from the germline V gene. CDR3 length equals 13 residues. This same sample was also taken into another study, of T cells of mothers and their children. As that study records: Over 8.5 million reads per mother and 2.5 million to 3 million per child were obtained.

The receptor was derived from a boy between 10 and 17 years old in good health. Sample: blood. This chain links TRBV29-1 with TRBJ1-1; D gene uncertain. The DNA for the CDR3 is TGCAGCCCCGAGTGGGATATGGGCACTGAAGCTTTCTTT. The encoded protein is CSPEWDMGTEAFF.